Following are 10 T cell receptor beta chains from one sample sequenced in a study of T cells in women clearing cervical HPV infection. Method: immunoSEQ multiplex PCR; TCRdb's copy keeps in-frame clones and lacks some. Here the sample table reports about 46,000 clones. The sequenced sample consisted of blood buffy coat. All receptors come from a woman between 18 and 69 years old with a cervical HPV16 infection that either progressed to CIN3+ or cleared (not recorded which).

Concerning this clone itself: The read terminates 3 residues ahead of where the CDR3 ends, so the germline J gene completes it. The gene calls are TRBV5-1 and TRBJ2-1; maybe TRBD2 (6 bases). The CDR3 consists of 15 residues. V dropped 2 bases and J dropped 8 bases, with 17 bases sitting between them. Germline CDR1 SGHRS, CDR2 YFSETQ. CDR3 DNA (partial): TGCGCCAGCAGCTTTGGTCGGGGGTTAAGGGATGAG. This translates into CASSFGRGLRDE. The full CDR3 protein reads CASSFGRGLRDEQFF.

As for this clone: The read finishes 3 residues shy of the CDR3 end, and the germline J gene is used to complete it. The chain is built from TRBV28 and TRBJ1-6; 9 bases map to TRBD1. From germline, CDR1 is MDHEN and CDR2 SYDVKM. Trimming cost V 11 bases and J 5 bases; bases outside gene matches: 7. The CDR3 contains 14 residues. The CDR3 region is CAGTRDRDNSPLHF. The CDR3 bases that were read are TGTGCCGGAACTCGGGACAGGGATAATTCACCC.

A word on this clone: The sequence runs out 3 residues before the end of the CDR3; the remainder is reconstructed from the germline J gene. This chain connects TRBV6-1 to TRBJ2-2, with unresolved D. The CDR3 consists of 16 residues. Between the trimmed V and J ends, which lost 2 bases and 6 bases, there was a span of 16 bases. Germline loops: CDR1 MNHNS, CDR2 SASEGT. The covered CDR3 bases are TGTGCCAGCAGTGAAAAGGTCTCCCTAGACGCCGGGGAG. Amino acids: CASSEKVSLDAGE. Given in full, the CDR3 is CASSEKVSLDAGELFF.

Comment on this clone: Read sequence stops 3 residues before the CDR3 end, and the germline J gene provides the missing end. The rearrangement uses TRBV6-1 and TRBJ2-1; TRBD2 matches 10 bases. Germline loops: CDR1 MNHNS, CDR2 SASEGT. The V gene end was trimmed by 4 bases and the J gene end by 4 bases; junction bases not matched to a gene: 4. This CDR3 has 15 residues. CDR3 sequence: CASSGASGSYNEQFF. The part of the CDR3 DNA that was read is TGTGCCAGCAGTGGGGCTAGCGGGAGTTACAATGAG.

With respect to this clone: The read stops 3 residues short of the end of the CDR3; the missing end is completed from the germline J gene. The chain recombines TRBV5-1 with TRBJ2-7; D might be TRBD1 (6 bases). CDR3 length: 15 amino acids. Germline loops: CDR1 SGHRS, CDR2 YFSETQ. Trimming left V 0 bases short and J 2 bases short, with 12 bases between. CDR3 bases read: TGCGCCAGCAGCTTGGAAAGGGACACAACCTACGAG. Encoded protein: CASSLERDTTYE. The entire CDR3 sequence reads CASSLERDTTYEQYF.

Worth noting for this clone: The read stops 3 residues short of the end of the CDR3; the missing end is completed from the germline J gene. This chain joins TRBV2 and TRBJ2-6, with TRBD1 matching over 10 bases. There are 18 residues in the CDR3. Germline assignment: CDR1 SNHLY and CDR2 FYNNEI. Unmatched junction bases numbered 10, after V lost 8 bases and J lost 0 bases. CDR3 sequence: CASGDRDRGSSGANVLTF. The CDR3 DNA, read in part, is TGTGCCAGCGGGGACAGGGACAGGGGAAGCTCTGGGGCCAACGTC. Complete variable domain (other parts from reference TRBV2 and TRBJ2-6): EPEVTQTPSHQVTQMGQEVILRCVPISNHLYFYWYRQILGQKVEFLVSFYNNEISEKSEIFDDQFSVERPDGSNFTLKIRSTKLEDSAMYFCASGDRDRGSSGANVLTFGAGSRLTVL.

About this clone itself: The read ends 3 residues shy of where the CDR3 ends; the end is completed using the germline J gene. The chain is built from TRBV2 and TRBJ2-3; 11 bases are a match to TRBD2. The CDR3 is made up of 15 amino acids. The V and J ends lost 5 bases and 0 bases, in that order; junction bases with no gene match: 1. Germline-derived CDR1 and CDR2 are SNHLY and FYNNEI. CDR3 residues: CASSRTSGSTDTQYF. The DNA read from the CDR3 is TGTGCCAGCAGTCGGACTAGCGGGAGCACAGATACG.

CDR3 DNA (partial): TGTGCCAGCAGTTACTCTCCACTGTACGAGCGGGCCTACGAG. Amino acids: CASSYSPLYERAYE. The complete CDR3 sequence is CASSYSPLYERAYEQYF. The V and J genes are TRBV6-2 or TRBV6-3 and TRBJ2-7; maybe TRBD2 (6 bases). The read halts 3 residues ahead of the CDR3 end, with the missing end drawn from the germline J gene. Trimming removed 0 bases at V and 2 bases at J, with 17 bases between. Per germline, CDR1 MNHEY and CDR2 SVGEGT. This CDR3 has 17 amino acids.

In the case of this clone: Coverage ceases 3 residues before the CDR3 finishes, and the germline J gene fills in the end. The chain uses TRBV11-1 and TRBJ2-1; D gene unclear. The germline V gene encodes CDR1 SGHAT and CDR2 FQDESV (reference sequence). The V and J ends lost 3 bases and 1 base respectively, with 7 bases between them. The CDR3 totals 14 residues. The CDR3 bases that were read are TGTGCCAGCAGCTTTCACAGTTCCTACAATGAG. Translated: CASSFHSSYNE. The full CDR3 is CASSFHSSYNEQFF.

Concerning this clone itself: The DNA ends 3 residues before the CDR3 does, and the rest of the CDR3 is filled in from the germline J gene. The genes are TRBV19 and TRBJ1-6; D not certain. The germline V and J ends were trimmed by 7 bases and 0 bases, with 16 bases remaining between them. CDR3 length equals 17 residues. Germline V CDR1 and CDR2: LNHDA, SQIVND (reference sequence). Partial CDR3 DNA: TGTGCCAGTATGGATCCGGCAGGTCCCTCCTATAATTCACCC. Its protein product is CASMDPAGPSYNSP. The entire CDR3 reads CASMDPAGPSYNSPLHF.